The rows below give T cell receptor beta chains drawn from one sample of a study of OX40 agonist ivuxolimab in advanced cancers. Only in-frame clones appear in the TCRdb table, and some are missing; sequencing was by immunoSEQ multiplex PCR. The table includes some 38,000 clones, roughly nine tenths detected once. This specimen consisted of CD4+ or CD8+ T cells sorted from blood, obtained in a trial of the OX40 agonist ivuxolimab. The receptor set was obtained from an adult with an advanced solid tumor such as melanoma, head and neck, liver or kidney cancer. Both conserved end residues are part of each CDR3. Fields, in order: CDR3 DNA, CDR3 protein, clone size, V gene, J gene, D gene. The D gene is left open where the match is weak. Clone size is not always given. Where it is, it says once, few, many or a class for expanded clones.

CDR3 DNA: TGTGCCAGCAGCCCCGACGGCTACGAGCAGTACTTC; CDR3 protein: CASSPDGYEQYF; clone size: NA; V gene: TRBV9; J gene: TRBJ2-7; D gene: NA
CDR3 DNA: TGTGCCAGCAGCTTAGAGACTAGCGGGAGCACAGATACGCAGTATTTT; CDR3 protein: CASSLETSGSTDTQYF; clone size: NA; V gene: TRBV7-6; J gene: TRBJ2-3; D gene: TRBD2
CDR3 DNA: TGCGCCAGCAGCCAAACCGAGGGATACAATGAGCAGTTCTTC; CDR3 protein: CASSQTEGYNEQFF; clone size: NA; V gene: TRBV4-1; J gene: TRBJ2-1; D gene: NA
CDR3 DNA: TGCAGCGTTCGGACTGACTACATTCAGTACTTC; CDR3 protein: CSVRTDYIQYF; clone size: NA; V gene: TRBV29-1; J gene: TRBJ2-4; D gene: NA
CDR3 DNA: TGTGCCAGCAGTGAAGCTGCCTTGTCCTACGAGCAGTACTTC; CDR3 protein: CASSEAALSYEQYF; clone size: NA; V gene: TRBV2; J gene: TRBJ2-7; D gene: NA
CDR3 DNA: TGTGCCAGCAGCAACCGACAGGGATCTAACAATCAGCCCCAGCATTTT; CDR3 protein: CASSNRQGSNNQPQHF; clone size: NA; V gene: TRBV21-1; J gene: TRBJ1-5; D gene: NA
CDR3 DNA: TGTGCCAGTAGTATGGGACAGGGAAGCTTCTACGAGCAGTACTTC; CDR3 protein: CASSMGQGSFYEQYF; clone size: NA; V gene: TRBV19; J gene: TRBJ2-7; D gene: TRBD1
CDR3 DNA: TGTGCCAGCAGCGAGTACGGGGCATTGGGGGCCAACGTCCTGACTTTC; CDR3 protein: CASSEYGALGANVLTF; clone size: NA; V gene: TRBV5-8; J gene: TRBJ2-6; D gene: NA
CDR3 DNA: TGCAGCGTTGATGGTCGGGGAGAGAGGCAAGATACGCAGTATTTT; CDR3 protein: CSVDGRGERQDTQYF; clone size: NA; V gene: TRBV29-1; J gene: TRBJ2-3; D gene: NA
CDR3 DNA: TGCGCCAGCAGCCGGACGGGGGGGAGAGCTGAAGCTTTCTTT; CDR3 protein: CASSRTGGRAEAFF; clone size: NA; V gene: TRBV4-3; J gene: TRBJ1-1; D gene: NA
CDR3 DNA: TGTGCCAGCAGCTTAGGAGCGGGAGAACCCGGAGGGGAGCTGTTTTTT; CDR3 protein: CASSLGAGEPGGELFF; clone size: NA; V gene: TRBV7-9; J gene: TRBJ2-2; D gene: TRBD2
CDR3 DNA: TGTGCCAGCAGCTTGACTAGCCCCTACGAGCAGTACTTC; CDR3 protein: CASSLTSPYEQYF; clone size: few; V gene: TRBV13; J gene: TRBJ2-7; D gene: TRBD2
CDR3 DNA: TGTGCCAGCAGCTTGGGGGTACCCTCTGGGGCCAACGTTCTGACTTTC; CDR3 protein: CASSLGVPSGANVLTF; clone size: NA; V gene: TRBV7-9; J gene: TRBJ2-6; D gene: NA
CDR3 DNA: TGTGCCAGTGCCTCGGGACAGGGTCCCGAGCAGTACTTC; CDR3 protein: CASASGQGPEQYF; clone size: NA; V gene: TRBV6-5; J gene: TRBJ2-7; D gene: TRBD1
CDR3 DNA: TGTGCCAGCAGTTACGCCTACGAGCAGTACTTC; CDR3 protein: CASSYAYEQYF; clone size: NA; V gene: TRBV6-6; J gene: TRBJ2-7; D gene: NA
CDR3 DNA: TGTGCCAGCAGCTTTTATTCGTTGGACACTGAAGCTTTCTTT; CDR3 protein: CASSFYSLDTEAFF; clone size: once; V gene: TRBV7-2; J gene: TRBJ1-1; D gene: NA
CDR3 DNA: TGTGCCAGCAGTTGGAGGGGAAAGGGTCAGCCCCAGCATTTT; CDR3 protein: CASSWRGKGQPQHF; clone size: NA; V gene: TRBV28; J gene: TRBJ1-5; D gene: NA
CDR3 DNA: TGTGCCTGGAGTGAGATGGGGGAGACCCAGTACTTC; CDR3 protein: CAWSEMGETQYF; clone size: NA; V gene: TRBV30; J gene: TRBJ2-5; D gene: NA
CDR3 DNA: TGTGCCAGTAGTTCCCGGACAGGGAGCTGGGAAAATACGCAGTATTTT; CDR3 protein: CASSSRTGSWENTQYF; clone size: NA; V gene: TRBV19; J gene: TRBJ2-3; D gene: TRBD1
CDR3 DNA: TGTGCCAGCAGCGAAGGGAGTAGCGGGGACGGCTCCTACGAGCAGTACTTC; CDR3 protein: CASSEGSSGDGSYEQYF; clone size: NA; V gene: TRBV2; J gene: TRBJ2-7; D gene: TRBD2
CDR3 DNA: TGCGCCAGCAGCCAAATAGCGGGACCACCCTACGAGCAGTACTTC; CDR3 protein: CASSQIAGPPYEQYF; clone size: NA; V gene: TRBV4-1; J gene: TRBJ2-7; D gene: TRBD2
CDR3 DNA: TGTGCCAGCAGCTTAGCCCAGGGAGAAGAGACCCAGTACTTC; CDR3 protein: CASSLAQGEETQYF; clone size: few; V gene: TRBV13; J gene: TRBJ2-5; D gene: NA
CDR3 DNA: TGTGCCAGCAGCCCGGGGGGAGAGACCCAGTACTTC; CDR3 protein: CASSPGGETQYF; clone size: NA; V gene: TRBV5-4; J gene: TRBJ2-5; D gene: TRBD2